Shown below are 21 T cell receptor beta chains from a single sample sequenced in a study of blood T cell repertoires in COVID-19. Using immunoSEQ multiplex PCR, the repertoire was profiled, and TCRdb retains in-frame clones only, with some absent. The sample records roughly 100,000 clones, under 80% being singletons. The sequenced sample was peripheral blood. The origin of the receptors is a man aged 65 to 79 with active or convalescent COVID-19.

The chain links TRBV2 to TRBJ1-1; unclear D gene. The germline V and J ends were trimmed by 3 bases and 1 base, with 6 bases remaining between them. Looked up from germline, CDR1 is SNHLY and CDR2 is FYNNEI. This CDR3 is built from 13 residues. The CDR3 is CASSEEANTEAFF. In nucleotides, the CDR3 is TGTGCCAGCAGTGAGGAGGCGAACACTGAAGCTTTCTTT.

The J gene is TRBJ1-1, the V gene TRBV28, with 10 nucleotides matching TRBD1. Looked up from germline, CDR1 is MDHEN and CDR2 is SYDVKM. With V trimmed by 8 bases and J by 4 bases, 10 bases remained unmatched. The CDR3 runs to 15 residues. The CDR3 region is CASLRDRGGGTEAFF. DNA for the CDR3: TGTGCCAGCCTCCGGGACAGGGGAGGGGGCACTGAAGCTTTCTTT. Looking up the rest from reference TRBV28 and TRBJ1-1 gives the full variable domain: DVKVTQSSRYLVKRTGEKVFLECVQDMDHENMFWYRQDPGLGLRLIYFSYDVKMKEKGDIPEGYSVSREKKERFSLILESASTNQTSMYLCASLRDRGGGTEAFFGQGTRLTVV.

Only one count was recorded for this clone. This sequence joins TRBV30 and TRBJ1-6; perhaps TRBD1 as D (6 bases). The CDR3 extends over 16 amino acids. V lost 1 base and J lost 7, with 17 bases in between. Per germline, CDR1 GTSNPN and CDR2 SVGIG (reference sequence). For the CDR3, the DNA is TGTGCCTGGAGTGCAAAATTCGGGACACAAAATTCACCCCTCCACTTT. Protein: CAWSAKFGTQNSPLHF.

The chain couples TRBV6-6 to TRBJ1-4; 7 bases agree with TRBD1. CDR1 is MNHNY and CDR2 is SVGAGI in the germline V gene (reference sequence). The length of the CDR3 is 16 residues. The J segment lost 1 base and the V segment lost 2 bases, leaving 4 bases of the junction unmatched. CDR3: CASSYPTGETNEKLFF. DNA for the CDR3: TGTGCCAGCAGTTACCCTACAGGGGAAACTAATGAAAAACTGTTTTTT.

V gene TRBV5-1 combines with J gene TRBJ2-1, with 10 bases aligning to TRBD2. V shed 4 bases and J 5 bases; nucleotides not matched to a gene: 6. CDR3 length: 15 amino acids. CDR1 SGHRS and CDR2 YFSETQ come from the germline V gene. The CDR3 protein is CASSPGLAAHNEQFF. The DNA of the CDR3 is TGCGCCAGCAGCCCAGGACTAGCGGCCCACAATGAGCAGTTCTTC.

V is TRBV5-1 and J is TRBJ2-3; 16 bases are shared with TRBD2. The CDR3 totals 18 residues. Germline V gives CDR1 SGHRS, CDR2 YFSETQ. The ends lost 1 base at V and 4 bases at J; junction bases unmatched: 6. The CDR3: CASSLTGTSGGAADTQYF. The CDR3 DNA is TGCGCCAGCAGCTTGACCGGGACTAGCGGGGGGGCCGCAGATACGCAGTATTTT.

This chain links TRBV10-2 with TRBJ1-5; D may be TRBD1 (5 bases). Trimming stripped 6 bases from V and 3 bases from J, with 12 bases between. This CDR3 has 14 amino acids. The germline V gene has CDR1 WSHSY and CDR2 SAAADI. The CDR3 is CASRAGYNNQPQHF. In nucleotides, the CDR3 is TGCGCCAGCAGGGCAGGGTACAACAATCAGCCCCAGCATTTT.

This chain joins TRBV6-5 and TRBJ1-6; no firm D call. The CDR3 is 14 residues long. Germline V gene sequence: CDR1 MNHEY, CDR2 SVGAGI. The V end lost 2 bases, the J end lost 4 bases, and 6 bases lay between the germline ends. The CDR3 DNA reads as TGTGCCAGCAGTTACAGAGGGTATAATTCACCCCTCCACTTT. It yields the protein CASSYRGYNSPLHF.

The chain recombines TRBV18 with TRBJ1-5, with D perhaps matching TRBD1 (5 bases). Trimming took off 3 bases at V and 6 bases at J, with 18 bases between the two ends. Germline V gene data show CDR1 as KGHSH and CDR2 as LQKENI. This CDR3 comprises 16 residues. CDR3 sequence reads: CASSPTGGEFGQPQHF. The DNA for the CDR3 is TGTGCCAGCTCACCTACAGGAGGGGAGTTCGGTCAGCCCCAGCATTTT.

This sequence joins TRBV5-1 and TRBJ1-1; a possible D gene is TRBD1 (6 bases). The CDR3 is 14 amino acids. Trimming shortened V by 3 bases and J by 2 bases, and 11 bases separated the two germline ends. Germline CDR1 reads SGHRS; CDR2 reads YFSETQ. Here the CDR3 DNA reads TGCGCCAGCAGCTCGGGACACCTTAACACTGAAGCTTTCTTT. Protein sequence: CASSSGHLNTEAFF.

V is TRBV30 and J is TRBJ1-4, with D possibly matching TRBD1 (6 bases). CDR3 length: 23 amino acids. The V gene lost 3 bases and the J gene lost 2 bases, with 37 bases spanning the gap. CDR1 and CDR2 (germline): GTSNPN, SVGIG (reference sequence). CDR3 region: CAWSRRGGANGNPFPYTNEKLFF. The CDR3 nucleotides read TGTGCCTGGAGCCGAAGGGGGGGCGCGAATGGTAACCCCTTCCCCTACACTAATGAAAAACTGTTTTTT.

This clone was picked up a small number of times. This rearrangement joins TRBV5-6 to TRBJ1-5; TRBD1 aligns across 10 bases. V dropped 4 bases and J dropped 2; count of bases not matched to a gene: 3. The CDR3 contains 15 residues. CDR1 is SGHDT and CDR2 is YYEEEE in the germline V gene. Here the CDR3 reads CASSKGTGGNQPQHF. The CDR3 DNA follows: TGTGCCAGCAGCAAAGGGACAGGGGGCAATCAGCCCCAGCATTTT.

This clone is a singleton in its sample. The chain recombines TRBV5-5 with TRBJ2-1; TRBD1 agrees at 9 bases. Germline values: CDR1 SGHKS, CDR2 YYEKEE (reference sequence). The CDR3 has 13 amino acids. Trimming cost V 5 bases and J 9 bases; bases outside gene matches: 6. The CDR3 nucleotides are TGTGCCAGCAGGTTAACAGGGGGCGTTGAGCAGTTCTTC. It yields the protein CASRLTGGVEQFF.

CDR3 sequence (DNA): TGTGCCAGCTCACCACCGGGGACAGGCCTCACAGATACGCAGTATTTT. Translated, it gives CASSPPGTGLTDTQYF. The chain has TRBV18 and TRBJ2-3; 8 nucleotides line up with TRBD1. Germline V gene lookup returns CDR1 KGHSH and CDR2 LQKENI. CDR3 length: 16 residues. After removal of 0 bases from V and 2 bases from J, the junction contained 4 bases not matched to a gene.

On this clone: An end of the junction does not agree with germline; a read error may underlie this. The chain joins TRBV7-6 to TRBJ1-2; the D gene is possibly TRBD1 (5 bases). This CDR3 is 13 amino acids long. Germline V CDR1 and CDR2: SGHVS, FNYEAQ. The CDR3 loop reads CASSAGRAYDYTF. The CDR3 region has the DNA TGTGCCAGCAGTGCAGGGAGGGCCTATGACTACACCTTC.

CDR3 protein: CASSLGPTDTQYF. The CDR3 region has the DNA TGTGCCAGCAGCTTAGGGCCCACAGATACGCAGTATTTT. The chain combines TRBV7-2 with TRBJ2-3; unclear D gene. The CDR3 is 13 residues long. The V end was cut by 1 base, the J end by 2 bases, with 4 bases between. Germline V gene data show CDR1 as SGHTA and CDR2 as FQGNSA. Complete variable domain (other parts from reference TRBV7-2 and TRBJ2-3): GAGVSQSPSNKVTEKGKDVELRCDPISGHTALYWYRQSLGQGLEFLIYFQGNSAPDKSGLPSDRFSAERTGGSVSTLTIQRTQQEDSAVYLCASSLGPTDTQYFGPGTRLTVL.

J is TRBJ2-7 and V is TRBV5-1, with 7 bases lining up with TRBD2. The CDR3 runs 14 residues. V trimming: 3 bases; J trimming: 0 bases; junction bases outside the gene matches: 3. The germline gives CDR1 SGHRS, CDR2 YFSETQ. CDR3 bases: TGCGCCAGCAGCTCCCGGGACTACTCCTACGAGCAGTACTTC. Amino acids: CASSSRDYSYEQYF.

The chain uses TRBV11-2 and TRBJ1-5; the match to TRBD1 covers 7 bases. The CDR3 runs to 15 residues. Germline values: CDR1 SGHAT, CDR2 FQNNGV. After removal of 5 bases from V and 6 bases from J, the junction contained 10 bases not matched to a gene. DNA for the CDR3: TGTGCCAGCAGCCTTCAAGAGGGGGCGGGTCAGCCCCAGCATTTT. This sequence encodes CASSLQEGAGQPQHF.

This sequence joins TRBV10-3 and TRBJ1-1; 7 bases match TRBD1. The V and J ends lost 4 bases and 5 bases, in that order; junction bases with no gene match: 13. The CDR3 sequence is 16 residues long. CDR1 is ENHRY and CDR2 is SYGVKD in the germline V gene. This CDR3 reads CAISVRTGQGRTEAFF. The CDR3 coding sequence is TGTGCCATCAGTGTTAGGACAGGCCAGGGGAGAACTGAAGCTTTCTTT.

The sample holds one count of this clone. V usage is TRBV30 and J usage is TRBJ2-7; 13 bases agree with TRBD2. The CDR3 runs to 15 residues. Germline V gene lookup returns CDR1 GTSNPN and CDR2 SVGIG (reference sequence). Trimming cost V 5 bases and J 2 bases; bases outside gene matches: 6. The CDR3 region is CAWGRGLAGAYEQYF. The CDR3 DNA is TGTGCCTGGGGCCGAGGACTAGCGGGAGCCTACGAGCAGTACTTC.

The V call is TRBV7-9, the J call TRBJ2-1; a weak D match, TRBD1 (6 bases). This CDR3 spans 12 amino acids. Trimming removed 5 bases at V and 8 bases at J, with 10 bases between. The germline CDR1 and CDR2 sequences are SEHNR and FQNEAQ (reference sequence). The CDR3 bases are TGTGCCAGCAGCCCCAGGGGTGATGAGCAGTTCTTC. It is translated as CASSPRGDEQFF.